This TCR beta chain was documented in a study of T cell responses to AZD1222 COVID-19 vaccine. Study-wide points: Compared with day 0, the breadth and depth of the Spike-specific TCR repertoire rose significantly after two doses of AZD1222.

The CDR3 totals 13 residues. Germline-derived CDR1 and CDR2 are MGHRA and YSYEKL. Trimming removed 1 base at V and 5 bases at J, with 8 bases between. Worth noting for this clone: Its antigen is still unknown. Distinct nucleotide sequences in the sample also encode this CDR3.

Method: immunoSEQ multiplex PCR; TCRdb's copy keeps in-frame clones and lacks some. Of 100,000 to 150,000 clones in the sample, around 90% are singletons; the top ten hold 4.4%. Material: peripheral blood, obtained on day 0 of AZD1222 vaccination. The chain couples TRBV4-1 to TRBJ2-5, with D hard to call. This TCR derives from an adult in good health. CDR3 DNA sequence: TGCGCCAGCAGCCAAGGACCCGGTGAGACCCAGTACTTC. Residues: CASSQGPGETQYF.